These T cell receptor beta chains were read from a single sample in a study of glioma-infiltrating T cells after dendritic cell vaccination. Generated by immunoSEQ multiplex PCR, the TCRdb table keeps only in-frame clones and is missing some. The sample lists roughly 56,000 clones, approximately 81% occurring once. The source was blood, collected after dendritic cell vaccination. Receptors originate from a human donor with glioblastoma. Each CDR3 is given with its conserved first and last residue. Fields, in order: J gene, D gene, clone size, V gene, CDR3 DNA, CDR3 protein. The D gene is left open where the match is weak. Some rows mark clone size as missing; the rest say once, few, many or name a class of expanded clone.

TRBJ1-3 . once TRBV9 TGTGCCAGCAGCGGCGACAATCGAAACACCATATATTTT CASSGDNRNTIYF
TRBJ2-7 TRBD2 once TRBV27 TGTGCCAGCAGCTGGGCTAGCGGGGTTGTCGAGCAGTACTTC CASSWASGVVEQYF
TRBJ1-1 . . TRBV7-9 TGTGCCAGCAGCCCTGGCCCTGAAGCTTTCTTT CASSPGPEAFF
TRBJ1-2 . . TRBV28 TGTGCCAGCAGTTTAGCGACCGGGACTAGGGTGGACTACACCTTC CASSLATGTRVDYTF
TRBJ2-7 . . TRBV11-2 TGTGCCAGCAGCTTAGACCCTATCAGGACAGCTACATCCTACGAGCAGTACTTC CASSLDPIRTATSYEQYF
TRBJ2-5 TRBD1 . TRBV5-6 TGTGCCAGCAGCGACAAACAGGGGGCACTGGAGACCCAGTACTTC CASSDKQGALETQYF
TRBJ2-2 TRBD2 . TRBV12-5 TGTGCTAGTCAAGGAGGGGGACTAGCGGAAACCGGGGAGCTGTTTTTT CASQGGGLAETGELFF
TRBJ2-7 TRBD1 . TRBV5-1 TGCGCCAGCAGCCCTGGGGACAGGGGCTACGAGCAGTACTTC CASSPGDRGYEQYF
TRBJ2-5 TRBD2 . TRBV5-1 TGCGCCAGCAGAAAACTAGCGGGGGTGCAAGAGACCCAGTACTTC CASRKLAGVQETQYF
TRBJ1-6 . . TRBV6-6 TGTGCCAGCAGTTATTTGGGAGACTCCTATAATTCACCCCTCCACTTT CASSYLGDSYNSPLHF
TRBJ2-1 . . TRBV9 TGTGCCAGCAGCGTAGGACTCGGTGGGCGGGGCTCCTACAATGAGCAGTTCTTC CASSVGLGGRGSYNEQFF
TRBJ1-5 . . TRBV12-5 TGTGCTAGTGGCCTGGAGGGGCAGCCCCAGCATTTT CASGLEGQPQHF
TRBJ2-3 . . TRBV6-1 TGTGCCAGCAGTGATGGAATGAGGGTTTCGGGCACAGATACGCAGTATTTT CASSDGMRVSGTDTQYF
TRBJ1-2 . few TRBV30 TGTGCCTGGAGTGTTCAGGGGTCCTATGGCTACACCTTC CAWSVQGSYGYTF
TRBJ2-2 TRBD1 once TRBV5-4 TGTGCCAGCAGCTTCAGGCCAGGGGGTTTTTCCGGGGAGCTGTTTTTT CASSFRPGGFSGELFF
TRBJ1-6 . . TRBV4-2 TGTGCCAGCAGCCAGGGGGCGCAAAATTCACCCCTCCACTTT CASSQGAQNSPLHF
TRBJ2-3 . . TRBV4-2 TGTGCCAGCAGCCTACCGGGCACAGATACGCAGTATTTT CASSLPGTDTQYF
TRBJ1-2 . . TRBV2 TGTGCCAGCAGGGCCCACGCCATCGATGAAAACGGGGGCTACACCTTC CASRAHAIDENGGYTF
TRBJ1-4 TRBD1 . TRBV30 TGTGCCTGGAGTATCCGACAGGGCGGTGAAAAACTGTTTTTT CAWSIRQGGEKLFF
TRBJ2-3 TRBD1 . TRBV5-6 TGTGCCAGCAGCCCGGGACAGACGTACACAGATACGCAGTATTTT CASSPGQTYTDTQYF
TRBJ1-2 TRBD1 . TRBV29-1 TGCAGCGTTGCCGGAGACAGGGCGGGGTATGGCTACACCTTC CSVAGDRAGYGYTF
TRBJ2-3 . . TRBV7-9 TGTGCCAGCAGCTTACAGGGGACGGGGACAGATACGCAGTATTTT CASSLQGTGTDTQYF